The present T cell receptor beta chain was sequenced within a study of CD8 T cells in Susac syndrome. Germline CDR1 GTSNPN, CDR2 SVGIG (reference sequence). With 0 bases clipped from V and 4 bases from J, the junction kept 3 bases outside the gene matches. This CDR3 comprises 14 residues. Sequencing of TCR beta was performed on blood CD8+ T cells and on blood CD4+ T cells. Roughly 0.5 to 1 ug RNA was reverse transcribed with random hexamers. Via MiXCR, TCRdb re-called the immunoSEQ multiplex PCR reads, giving one row per CDR3 protein. The repertoire includes under 150,000 distinct CDR3 sequences, approximately 93% of them detected once, and over 0.25% sits in the top ten.

This clonotype originated in a human donor in good health. The sequenced sample consisted of CD8+ T cells from PBMCs. The chain links TRBV30 to TRBJ2-1, with 7 nucleotides matching TRBD2. The CDR3 DNA sequence: TGTGCCTGGAGTGTAACTAGCGCTTACAATGAGCAGTTCTTC. This gives the protein CAWSVTSAYNEQFF.